The 27 T cell receptor beta chains below all came from one sample that was sequenced in a study of OX40 agonist ivuxolimab in advanced cancers. Some clones are missing from TCRdb's copy, which holds only in-frame ones; the method was immunoSEQ multiplex PCR. Of 60,000 to 85,000 clones listed, around 86% are singletons. Sequenced material: CD4+ or CD8+ T cells sorted from blood, taken in a trial of the OX40 agonist ivuxolimab. The receptors here all came from an adult with an advanced solid tumor such as melanoma, head and neck, liver or kidney cancer.

With regard to this clone: Other DNA sequences from this sample encode an identical CDR3 as well. The chain recombines TRBV7-2 with TRBJ1-2; D unresolved. V was cut by 1 base and J by 8 bases, with 5 bases left in between. From germline, CDR1 is SGHTA and CDR2 FQGNSA. There are 11 residues in the CDR3. The DNA of the CDR3 is TGTGCCAGCAGCTTAGTAGGCGGCTACACCTTC. This sequence encodes CASSLVGGYTF.

The chain employs TRBV28 and TRBJ1-4; D unclear. The CDR3 has 15 residues. V lost 6 bases and J 8 bases, leaving 19 bases between the germline ends. CDR1 MDHEN and CDR2 SYDVKM come from the germline V gene. As DNA, the CDR3 is TGTGCCAGCAGCATTATTGGTAGGGCCGGGGAAAAACTGTTTTTT. Residues: CASSIIGRAGEKLFF.

The rearrangement joins TRBV5-1 to TRBJ2-1; 10 bases agree with TRBD2. The germline V gene has CDR1 SGHRS and CDR2 YFSETQ. CDR3 length: 17 amino acids. J gave up 1 base and V 0 bases, and 4 bases lay outside the gene matches. The DNA for the CDR3 is TGCGCCAGCAGCTTGGGGTCTAGCGGGAGATCCTACAATGAGCAGTTCTTC. This sequence encodes CASSLGSSGRSYNEQFF.

This CDR3 is CASAVTNEKLFF. CDR3 DNA sequence: TGTGCTAGTGCCGTAACTAATGAAAAACTGTTTTTT. The rearrangement links TRBV12-5 to TRBJ1-4, with D hard to call. Germline CDR1 LGHNT, CDR2 FRNRAP. Trimming took 7 bases from V and 1 from J, leaving 4 bases between them. CDR3 size: 12 residues.

The chain uses TRBV28 and TRBJ2-1; no clear D gene. The germline V gene encodes CDR1 MDHEN and CDR2 SYDVKM. With 4 bases removed from V and 0 bases from J, the gap between germline ends came to 13 bases. CDR3 size: 16 residues. The CDR3 reads CASSSPLASSYNEQFF. For the CDR3, the DNA is TGTGCCAGCAGTTCCCCCCTCGCGAGCTCCTACAATGAGCAGTTCTTC.

This chain connects TRBV5-1 to TRBJ2-1; TRBD2 agrees at 7 bases. This CDR3 comprises 18 residues. CDR1 is SGHRS and CDR2 is YFSETQ in the germline V gene. V shed 0 bases and J 3 bases; nucleotides not matched to a gene: 12. The chain's CDR3 is CASSLASLSSSGYNEQFF. The CDR3 DNA reads TGCGCCAGCAGCTTGGCCAGTCTATCGTCTAGCGGCTACAATGAGCAGTTCTTC.

About this clone: One end of the junction fails to match germline, which may point to a read error. Within the sample, other DNA sequences also encode this same CDR3. V and J are TRBV5-4 and TRBJ1-1; possible D gene TRBD1, 5 bases. The V gene's germline CDR1 is SGHNT and CDR2 YYREEE (reference sequence). This CDR3 has 15 amino acids. This CDR3 is CASSQEWGGNTEAFF. Here the CDR3 DNA reads TGCGCCAGCAGCCAAGAGTGGGGGGGGAACACTGAAGCTTTCTTT.

The genes are TRBV6-5 and TRBJ2-1; 11 bases agree with TRBD1. This CDR3 spans 15 amino acids. Trimming took 6 bases from V and 6 from J; bases not matched to a gene: 7. Germline assignment: CDR1 MNHEY and CDR2 SVGAGI. The CDR3 region is CASSRRDRGGNEQFF. As DNA, the CDR3 is TGTGCCAGCAGCCGCCGGGACAGGGGGGGCAATGAGCAGTTCTTC.

The chain combines TRBV5-1 with TRBJ2-7, with D perhaps matching TRBD1 (8 bases). The germline V and J ends were trimmed by 3 bases and 2 bases, with 18 bases remaining between them. The CDR3 totals 16 residues. Germline V lookup: CDR1 SGHRS, CDR2 YFSETQ. CDR3 sequence (DNA): TGCGCCAGCAGCTATGGCGGACAGGGAGGGACCTACGAGCAGTACTTC. Protein sequence: CASSYGGQGGTYEQYF.

The chain carries TRBV28 and TRBJ2-6, with 13 positions matching TRBD2. The germline gives CDR1 MDHEN, CDR2 SYDVKM. After removal of 5 bases from V and 2 bases from J, the junction contained 0 bases not matched to a gene. The CDR3 is 16 amino acids. The CDR3 loop reads CASSGLAGAGANVLTF. For the CDR3, the DNA is TGTGCCAGCAGTGGACTAGCGGGAGCTGGGGCCAACGTCCTGACTTTC.

This chain links TRBV7-6 with TRBJ2-7; D may match TRBD1 or TRBD2 (5 bases each). The CDR3 is 15 residues long. Germline V CDR1 and CDR2: SGHVS, FNYEAQ. V was clipped by 1 base and J by 3 bases, with 13 bases between them. CDR3 sequence: CASSLGAGTDYEQYF. In DNA, the CDR3 is TGTGCCAGCAGCTTAGGAGCTGGGACGGACTACGAGCAGTACTTC.

This clone showed up just once. This rearrangement joins TRBV4-3 to TRBJ1-3; D gene unclear. The CDR3 contains 15 residues. V lost 4 bases and J 0 bases, leaving 10 bases between the germline ends. Germline lookup yields CDR1 LGHNA and CDR2 YSLEER. CDR3 bases: TGCGCCAGCAGCCGAGCTCAGAGCTCTGGAAACACCATATATTTT. Translated: CASSRAQSSGNTIYF.

The chain combines TRBV19 with TRBJ2-3; no clear D. The CDR3 sequence is 14 residues long. V lost 5 bases and J lost 1, with 10 bases in between. Germline CDR1 is LNHDA and CDR2 is SQIVND (reference sequence). CDR3 sequence: CASSQSTGTDTQYF. CDR3 DNA: TGTGCCAGTAGTCAGAGTACAGGCACAGATACGCAGTATTTT.

The chain couples TRBV25-1 to TRBJ1-5; possible D gene TRBD1, 6 bases. V lost 1 base and J lost 5, with 15 bases in between. The CDR3 consists of 16 residues. Germline V gene sequence: CDR1 MGHDK, CDR2 SYGVNS. CDR3 in amino acids: CASSESGRGFDQPQHF. CDR3 nucleotide sequence: TGTGCCAGCAGTGAATCGGGCAGGGGCTTCGATCAGCCCCAGCATTTT.

The V and J genes are TRBV2 and TRBJ1-5, with 7 bases that match TRBD1. CDR3 length: 14 amino acids. The germline gives CDR1 SNHLY, CDR2 FYNNEI. Germline trimming cut 5 bases from V and 7 bases from J; bases unmatched to any gene: 8. DNA for the CDR3: TGTGCCAGCAGTACAGACAGGGTAGACCAGCCCCAGCATTTT. This sequence encodes CASSTDRVDQPQHF.

The CDR3, as DNA: TGTGCCAGCAGCCCGGGACTTTCTCGGGGCACGCAGTATTTT. Encoded protein: CASSPGLSRGTQYF. V usage is TRBV28 and J usage is TRBJ2-3; D might be TRBD2 (6 bases). V gave up 6 bases and J gave up 9 bases, with 19 bases separating them. Germline V gene data show CDR1 as MDHEN and CDR2 as SYDVKM. The CDR3 consists of 14 residues.

The chain carries TRBV10-2 and TRBJ1-2; TRBD1 matches at 7 bases. The ends lost 6 bases at V and 3 bases at J; junction bases unmatched: 1. This CDR3 is 12 amino acids long. From germline, CDR1 is WSHSY and CDR2 SAAADI. CDR3 nucleotide sequence: TGCGCCAGCAGCGACAGGGACTATGGCTACACCTTC. Encoded protein: CASSDRDYGYTF.

This chain links TRBV6-1 with TRBJ1-5; no firm D call. The length of the CDR3 is 13 residues. The V and J ends lost 2 bases and 7 bases respectively, with 9 bases between them. Per germline, CDR1 MNHNS and CDR2 SASEGT. The CDR3 DNA is TGTGCCAGCAGTGAATCAGACTTACAGCCCCAGCATTTT. Encoded protein: CASSESDLQPQHF.

The chain combines TRBV19 with TRBJ1-5, with D tentatively TRBD1 (5 bases). V was trimmed by 2 bases and J by 5 bases, leaving 13 bases between them. This CDR3 has 15 amino acids. CDR1 is LNHDA and CDR2 is SQIVND in the germline V gene (reference sequence). CDR3 amino acids: CASSIFAGGDQPQHF. The CDR3 DNA reads TGTGCCAGTAGTATATTCGCGGGGGGAGATCAGCCCCAGCATTTT.

This sequence joins TRBV10-1 and TRBJ2-1; D is perhaps TRBD1 or TRBD2 (6 bases each). This CDR3 comprises 15 residues. Germline CDR1 WNHNN, CDR2 SYGVQD (reference sequence). Trimming stripped 3 bases from V and 9 bases from J, with 18 bases between. CDR3 loop: CASSERQDGGGEQFF. In DNA form, the CDR3 reads TGCGCCAGCAGTGAACGGCAGGACGGGGGCGGTGAGCAGTTCTTC.

The rearrangement uses TRBV20-1 and TRBJ2-1; unclear D gene. The V end was cut by 6 bases, the J end by 5 bases, with 8 bases between. Germline lookup yields CDR1 DFQATT and CDR2 SNEGSKA (reference sequence). The CDR3 runs to 11 residues. Here the CDR3 reads CSAGYNNEQFF. DNA of the CDR3: TGCAGTGCCGGGTATAACAATGAGCAGTTCTTC.

The rearrangement joins TRBV6-6 to TRBJ1-4, with TRBD1 matching over 9 bases. This CDR3 is built from 14 residues. Trimming at V came to 4 bases and at J to 7 bases, leaving 4 bases not matched to a gene. Looked up from germline, CDR1 is MNHNY and CDR2 is SVGAGI (reference sequence). This CDR3 is CASSSGTGSEKLFF. Here the CDR3 DNA reads TGTGCCAGCAGTTCCGGGACAGGGAGTGAAAAACTGTTTTTT.

To note about this clone: Its ends do not fully match the called genes, so a read error is possible. The rearrangement joins TRBV11-3 to TRBJ2-5; the D call may be TRBD1 or TRBD2 (5 bases each). Germline V gene sequence: CDR1 SGHNT, CDR2 YENEEA. The CDR3 is 12 amino acids. CDR3 region: CASSVEGETQYF. In DNA form, the CDR3 reads TGTGCCAGCAGCGTAGAGGGGGAGACCCAGTACTTC.

This clone was observed a handful of times. V gene TRBV28 combines with J gene TRBJ1-5, with D unresolved. CDR3 length: 12 amino acids. Trimming took off 10 bases at V and 4 bases at J, with 11 bases between the two ends. Germline CDR1 MDHEN, CDR2 SYDVKM. The CDR3: CATWILNQPQHF. The CDR3, as DNA: TGTGCCACCTGGATACTGAATCAGCCCCAGCATTTT. The variable domain in full, with the rest retrieved from reference TRBV28 and TRBJ1-5, is DVKVTQSSRYLVKRTGEKVFLECVQDMDHENMFWYRQDPGLGLRLIYFSYDVKMKEKGDIPEGYSVSREKKERFSLILESASTNQTSMYLCATWILNQPQHFGDGTRLSIL.

V and J are TRBV7-2 and TRBJ2-3; no definite D call. Germline V gives CDR1 SGHTA, CDR2 FQGNSA. There are 14 residues in the CDR3. V was trimmed by 3 bases and J by 1 base, leaving 8 bases between them. In DNA form, the CDR3 reads TGTGCCAGCAGCTTCCTCCGGGGCACAGATACGCAGTATTTT. This sequence encodes CASSFLRGTDTQYF.

The genes are TRBV10-1 and TRBJ2-1; D ambiguous. Germline CDR1 reads WNHNN; CDR2 reads SYGVQD (reference sequence). Trimming cost V 0 bases and J 2 bases, with 5 bases left between them. CDR3 length: 14 amino acids. CDR3 sequence (DNA): TGCGCCAGCAGTGAGTCGCGCACCTACAATGAGCAGTTCTTC. This encodes CASSESRTYNEQFF.

This sequence joins TRBV11-2 and TRBJ2-1, with TRBD2 matching over 7 bases. The length of the CDR3 is 15 residues. CDR1 SGHAT and CDR2 FQNNGV come from the germline V gene. V trimming: 3 bases; J trimming: 7 bases; junction bases outside the gene matches: 9. The CDR3: CASSFGLVKGNEQFF. CDR3 sequence (DNA): TGTGCCAGCAGCTTCGGACTAGTAAAGGGGAATGAGCAGTTCTTC.